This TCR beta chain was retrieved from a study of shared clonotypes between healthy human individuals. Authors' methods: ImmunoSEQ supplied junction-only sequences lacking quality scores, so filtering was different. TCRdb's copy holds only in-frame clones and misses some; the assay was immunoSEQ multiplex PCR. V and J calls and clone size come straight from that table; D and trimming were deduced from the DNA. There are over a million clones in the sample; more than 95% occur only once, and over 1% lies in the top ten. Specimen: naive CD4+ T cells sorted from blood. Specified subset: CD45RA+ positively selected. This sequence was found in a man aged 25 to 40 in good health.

The DNA for the CDR3 is TGCGCCAGTGTAGCGGGAGGCACAGATACGCAGTATTTT. Protein sequence: CASVAGGTDTQYF. The V and J genes are TRBV10-2 and TRBJ2-3, with TRBD2 identical over 9 bases. The CDR3 sequence is 13 residues long. The V and J ends lost 9 bases and 1 base, in that order; junction bases with no gene match: 2. Looked up from germline, CDR1 is WSHSY and CDR2 is SAAADI.